Described below is a single TCR beta chain sequence and its context. Antigen specificity is unknown. The data are from a study of cytomegalovirus exposure and HLA in healthy donors. The study's findings and limits: Specificity for CMV antigens was confirmed in vitro for a few of the CMV-associated chains.

The germline gives CDR1 SEHNR, CDR2 FQNEAQ (reference sequence). The CDR3 is 14 amino acids. Trimming pared 5 bases from V and 5 bases from J, leaving 10 bases between. A multiplex PCR was run with 60 Vbeta primers and 13 Jbeta primers. Data came from immunoSEQ multiplex PCR; TCRdb stores just in-frame clones and leaves some out. The profile shows about 110,000 clones, about 80% of them singletons. Material: PBMCs. This sequence joins TRBV7-9 and TRBJ1-6; possibly TRBD1 for D (5 bases). The source of this sequence is a woman aged 55-69 years in good health and CMV-seropositive. The CDR3: CASSRDSDNSPLHF. DNA for the CDR3: TGTGCCAGCAGCCGAGACAGCGATAATTCACCCCTCCACTTT.